This T cell receptor (beta chain) was recovered during a study of T cell responses to AZD1222 COVID-19 vaccine (dated by TCRdb to about 2021). With regard to the full study: Because spike-specific TCR depth and breadth did not differ between the two schedules, AZD1222 recipients who got a second dose at roughly 4 weeks were pooled with those who got a second dose at roughly 12 weeks. Trial participants were enrolled by age into subgroups of 18-55, 56-69 and 70-plus years, and around 150, 28 and 57 TCR-sequenced participants, respectively, were included in these subgroups. TCR sequencing was performed for 233 trial participants, of whom roughly 200 were given two doses of AZD1222 and around 25 were given two doses of MenACWY control vaccine.

The CDR3 regions of human TCRbeta chains were analyzed by immunosequencing. Per the original workflow: Repertoire TCRs were checked for matches against a reference library of SARS-CoV-2-specific TCRs that had been generated using the MIRA antigen-specificity platform. Breadth was defined as the fraction of unique TCRs that were SARS-CoV-2-associated. Depth was defined as the fraction of total T cells that were SARS-CoV-2-associated. Using the MIRA data, every spike-specific TCR was mapped to the spike region that the TCR reacted to and assigned to either a CD4 or a CD8 class. Log10-transformed breadth and depth values were compared by one-way ANOVA with Sidak's multiple comparisons tests. Imported from immuneACCESS, the table was reduced by TCRdb to in-frame sequences with V and J called. These copies leave out some clones; in studies compared against another copy, an unresolved V gene accounts for under half, and the cause of the remainder is not known. The V and J calls and clone size were taken over from that table, and D and trimming were inferred from the DNA. Here the sample has 95,000 to 100,000 clones; 85% to 90% occur a single time. Jointly, the top ten make up approximately 1.3% of the sample.

Here is what the overall study found, with its caveats: CD4 TCRs associated with the vaccine covered the entire spike protein, and the dominant responses were in regions 160-218 and 743-854. After two AZD1222 doses, both the breadth and the depth of spike-specific TCRs were significantly higher than at day 0 and than in MenACWY recipients. Participants were mostly white British, with more females than males. The authors suggested clonal diversity may have been underestimated. Reportedly, close to half of the unique spike-specific TCRs recognized epitopes lying outside the regions that are mutated in the B.1.351 and B.1.1.7 variants. Because no day 14 peak-response samples were available, the repertoires could be characterized only after the peak T cell response. The 56-69-year group was small, and its depth increase did not reach significance, likely because of low power. Conclusions about previously exposed vaccinees were limited because only six AZD1222 recipients were SARS-CoV-2 seropositive at baseline.

Sample time point, as interpreted from the label and publication: baseline before first vaccination. Vaccinee samples came from UK trials COV001 and COV002, including a single-blind randomized controlled phase 2/3 trial of AZD1222 (ChAdOx1 nCoV-19) in healthy adults. For TCRbeta chain sequencing, PBMC samples from trial participants were taken at day 0 and at day 28 after the second dose. As for this clone: The target of this receptor is not known. No much larger clone is present one base from it, and per-base qualities are unavailable.

Relative to germline, V is 4 bases shorter and J is 11 bases shorter, with 18 bases between their ends. CDR1 and CDR2, looked up from the germline V gene (reference sequence), are LNHNV and YYDKDF. Its CDR3 holds 14 amino acids, cysteine through phenylalanine. The only DNA kept is the CDR3, 42 bases in frame from the first base. The sequence was collected from an adult in good health. The rearranged chain carries TRBV15 and TRBJ2-1; a tentative D call is TRBD2 (6 bases match). The source material was peripheral blood, sampled on day 0 of AZD1222 vaccination. CDR3 protein: CATSTPPPGLQQFF. The DNA sequence follows: TGTGCCACCAGCACCCCACCCCCGGGACTGCAGCAGTTCTTC.